This TCR beta chain stems from a study of shared clonotypes between healthy human individuals. Notes on the study in general: Generation probabilities were higher for clonotypes shared across all four sorted-subset donors than for unshared ones. Roughly 5% of naive CD4 clonotypes were common to several donors.

The naive CD8 fraction comprised CD45RO-negative cells positively selected for CCR7 and excluded terminally differentiated effector memory CD45RA+ cells. J was trimmed by 6 bases and V by 6 bases; bases with no gene match: 8. Germline CDR1 SNHLY, CDR2 FYNNEI. The CDR3 consists of 16 residues. Profiled with immunoSEQ multiplex PCR; TCRdb holds only in-frame clones, not every one. Of some 740,000 clones listed, 85% to 95% are singletons. Turning to this clone: The antigen remains unidentified.

What was sequenced was naive CD8+ T cells sorted from blood. The clonotype was recovered from a man aged 25 to 40 in good health. This chain uses TRBV2 with TRBJ2-1; 13 nucleotides agree with TRBD2. The CDR3 sequence: CASRRTSGRSSNEQFF. The CDR3 DNA follows: TGTGCCAGCAGAAGGACTAGCGGGAGATCAAGCAATGAGCAGTTCTTC.